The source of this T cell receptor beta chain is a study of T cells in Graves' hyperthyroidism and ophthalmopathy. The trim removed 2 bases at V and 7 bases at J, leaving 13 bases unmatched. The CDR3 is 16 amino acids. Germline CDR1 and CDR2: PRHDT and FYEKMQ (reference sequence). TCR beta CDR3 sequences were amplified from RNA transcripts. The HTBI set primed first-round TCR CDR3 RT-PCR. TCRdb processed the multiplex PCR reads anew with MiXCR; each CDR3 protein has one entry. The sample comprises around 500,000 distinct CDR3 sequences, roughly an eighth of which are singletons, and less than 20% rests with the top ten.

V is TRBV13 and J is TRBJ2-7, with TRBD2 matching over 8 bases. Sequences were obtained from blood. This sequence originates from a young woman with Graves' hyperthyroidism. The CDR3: CASSLRAGGRRGEQYF. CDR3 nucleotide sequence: TGTGCCAGCAGCTTACGGGCGGGAGGCCGCAGGGGAGAGCAGTACTTC.